The T cell receptor (beta chain) described here comes from a study of blood T cell repertoires in COVID-19 (TCRdb year 2020). A note on the overall study: Samples covering the acute and convalescent phases of COVID-19 were provided by collaborators in the United States, Italy and Spain. The prospective study material was composed of cDNA or gDNA derived from T cells, B-cell-depleted T cells, or PBMCs. Deeply sampled blood TCRbeta repertoires from subjects exposed to, actively infected with, or recovered from COVID-19 were included in the dataset. The repertoires were made available in a free public database intended to serve as a resource for research on the immune response to SARS-CoV-2. The samples were drawn from the first 160 participants of the ongoing ImmuneRACE study and from 1,254 subjects provided by 6 global collaborators. Nearly every sample came with metadata listing a de-identified subject ID, COVID-19 status, age in years and sex. Where available, HLA class I and class II types were taken from metadata supplied by the sample provider and were not determined by assay-based typing.

The paper's findings and limits, for the study overall: The amount of clinical and demographic metadata varied by source and participant and was provided uncurated.

Via the germline V gene, CDR1 is SNHLY and CDR2 FYNNEI. V is reduced by 11 bases and J by 0 bases, leaving a spacing of 12 bases between them. Including the terminal cysteine and phenylalanine, the CDR3 comprises 13 residues. Only the CDR3 DNA is retained, 39 bases long and in frame from the first base. TCRbeta CDR3 regions were amplified from genomic DNA using the immunoSEQ Assay, a bias-controlled multiplex PCR. The authors processed their data as follows. The number of nucleated cells in each sample was estimated from the amplification of reference gene primers within the assay. To quantify the absolute abundance of each unique TCRbeta CDR3 rearrangement, sequence reads were collapsed and filtered. Productive Simpson clonality was computed per sample as the square root of Simpson's diversity index over productive rearrangements. Drawn from immuneACCESS, this table holds only the in-frame rearrangements with V and J called that TCRdb kept. Clones are partly lost; checked studies trace under half to an unresolved V gene and leave the rest unexplained. The V and J calls and clone size are taken from that table; D and trimming were inferred from the DNA. The sample contains 95,000 to 150,000 clones, roughly 84% of them found a single time. The ten top clones hold roughly 3.9% of the sample.

Note on this clone: The antigen it binds to is not known. Per-base quality was not reported, and no clone a single base away is much larger than it.

Each collaborating institution followed its own protocols to collect whole blood in K2EDTA tubes. Collaborator samples were shipped for TCRbeta analysis as frozen whole blood, isolated PBMCs, or DNA extracted from either sample type. The TCR originated in a man aged 60 to 75 with acute or convalescent COVID-19. The sample comprised peripheral blood. This chain joins TRBV2 to TRBJ2-3; TRBD2 is a weak D gene call, 5 bases matching. The nucleotide sequence reads TGTGCCGGATCCGGGGTTAGCACAGATACGCAGTATTTT. This codes for CAGSGVSTDTQYF.